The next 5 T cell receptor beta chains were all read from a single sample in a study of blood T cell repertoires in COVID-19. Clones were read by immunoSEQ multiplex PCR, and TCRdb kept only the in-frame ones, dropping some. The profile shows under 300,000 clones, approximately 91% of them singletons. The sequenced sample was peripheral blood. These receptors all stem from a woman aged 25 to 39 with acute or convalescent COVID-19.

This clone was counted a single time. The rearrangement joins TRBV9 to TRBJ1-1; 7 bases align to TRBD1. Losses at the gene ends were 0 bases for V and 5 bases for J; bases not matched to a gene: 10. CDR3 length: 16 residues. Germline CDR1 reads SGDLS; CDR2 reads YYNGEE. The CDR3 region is CASSVGPGGRRTEAFF. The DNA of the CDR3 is TGTGCCAGCAGCGTAGGTCCAGGGGGGCGTAGGACTGAAGCTTTCTTT. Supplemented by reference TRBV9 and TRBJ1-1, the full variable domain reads DSGVTQTPKHLITATGQRVTLRCSPRSGDLSVYWYQQSLDQGLQFLIQYYNGEERAKGNILERFSAQQFPDLHSELNLSSLELGDSALYFCASSVGPGGRRTEAFFGQGTRLTVV.

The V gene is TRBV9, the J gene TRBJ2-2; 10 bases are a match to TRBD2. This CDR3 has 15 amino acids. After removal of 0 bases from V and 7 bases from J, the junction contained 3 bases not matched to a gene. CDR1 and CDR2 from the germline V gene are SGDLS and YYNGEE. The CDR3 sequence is CASSVVSSGSGELFF. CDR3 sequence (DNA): TGTGCCAGCAGCGTAGTATCTAGCGGGAGCGGGGAGCTGTTTTTT.

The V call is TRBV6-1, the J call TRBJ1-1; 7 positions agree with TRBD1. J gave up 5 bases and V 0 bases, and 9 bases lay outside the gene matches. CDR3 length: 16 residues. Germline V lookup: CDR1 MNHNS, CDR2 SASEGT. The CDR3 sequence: CASSEALRRGRTEAFF. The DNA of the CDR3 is TGTGCCAGCAGTGAAGCGCTCCGCAGGGGGAGGACTGAAGCTTTCTTT.

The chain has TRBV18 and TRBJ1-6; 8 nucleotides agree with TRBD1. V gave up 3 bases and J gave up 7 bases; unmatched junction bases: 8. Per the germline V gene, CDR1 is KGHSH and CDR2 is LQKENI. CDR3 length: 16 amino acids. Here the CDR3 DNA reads TGTGCCAGCTCACCCATTCCCGGACAGGGAAATTCACCCCTCCACTTT. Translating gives CASSPIPGQGNSPLHF.

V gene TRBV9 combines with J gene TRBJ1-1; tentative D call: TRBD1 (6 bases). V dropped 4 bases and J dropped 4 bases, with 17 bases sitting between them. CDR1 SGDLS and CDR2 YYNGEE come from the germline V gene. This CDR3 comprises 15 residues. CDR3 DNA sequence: TGTGCCAGCAGCCCAAGCGGGGGGCTAGTCACTGAAGCTTTCTTT. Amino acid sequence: CASSPSGGLVTEAFF.